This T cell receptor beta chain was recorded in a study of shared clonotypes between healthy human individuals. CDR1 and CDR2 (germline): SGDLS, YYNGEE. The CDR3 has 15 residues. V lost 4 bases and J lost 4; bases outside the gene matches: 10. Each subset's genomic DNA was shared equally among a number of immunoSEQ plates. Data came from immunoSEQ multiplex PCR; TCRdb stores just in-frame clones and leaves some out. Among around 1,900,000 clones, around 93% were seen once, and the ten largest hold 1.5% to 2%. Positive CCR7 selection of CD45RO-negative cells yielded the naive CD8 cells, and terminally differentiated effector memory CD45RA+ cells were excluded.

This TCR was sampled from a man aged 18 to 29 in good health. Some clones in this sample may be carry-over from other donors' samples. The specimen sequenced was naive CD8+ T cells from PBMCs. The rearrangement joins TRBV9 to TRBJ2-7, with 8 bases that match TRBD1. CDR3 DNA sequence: TGTGCCAGCAGCCGCAGACAGGGGCCCTTATACGAGCAGTACTTC. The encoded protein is CASSRRQGPLYEQYF.